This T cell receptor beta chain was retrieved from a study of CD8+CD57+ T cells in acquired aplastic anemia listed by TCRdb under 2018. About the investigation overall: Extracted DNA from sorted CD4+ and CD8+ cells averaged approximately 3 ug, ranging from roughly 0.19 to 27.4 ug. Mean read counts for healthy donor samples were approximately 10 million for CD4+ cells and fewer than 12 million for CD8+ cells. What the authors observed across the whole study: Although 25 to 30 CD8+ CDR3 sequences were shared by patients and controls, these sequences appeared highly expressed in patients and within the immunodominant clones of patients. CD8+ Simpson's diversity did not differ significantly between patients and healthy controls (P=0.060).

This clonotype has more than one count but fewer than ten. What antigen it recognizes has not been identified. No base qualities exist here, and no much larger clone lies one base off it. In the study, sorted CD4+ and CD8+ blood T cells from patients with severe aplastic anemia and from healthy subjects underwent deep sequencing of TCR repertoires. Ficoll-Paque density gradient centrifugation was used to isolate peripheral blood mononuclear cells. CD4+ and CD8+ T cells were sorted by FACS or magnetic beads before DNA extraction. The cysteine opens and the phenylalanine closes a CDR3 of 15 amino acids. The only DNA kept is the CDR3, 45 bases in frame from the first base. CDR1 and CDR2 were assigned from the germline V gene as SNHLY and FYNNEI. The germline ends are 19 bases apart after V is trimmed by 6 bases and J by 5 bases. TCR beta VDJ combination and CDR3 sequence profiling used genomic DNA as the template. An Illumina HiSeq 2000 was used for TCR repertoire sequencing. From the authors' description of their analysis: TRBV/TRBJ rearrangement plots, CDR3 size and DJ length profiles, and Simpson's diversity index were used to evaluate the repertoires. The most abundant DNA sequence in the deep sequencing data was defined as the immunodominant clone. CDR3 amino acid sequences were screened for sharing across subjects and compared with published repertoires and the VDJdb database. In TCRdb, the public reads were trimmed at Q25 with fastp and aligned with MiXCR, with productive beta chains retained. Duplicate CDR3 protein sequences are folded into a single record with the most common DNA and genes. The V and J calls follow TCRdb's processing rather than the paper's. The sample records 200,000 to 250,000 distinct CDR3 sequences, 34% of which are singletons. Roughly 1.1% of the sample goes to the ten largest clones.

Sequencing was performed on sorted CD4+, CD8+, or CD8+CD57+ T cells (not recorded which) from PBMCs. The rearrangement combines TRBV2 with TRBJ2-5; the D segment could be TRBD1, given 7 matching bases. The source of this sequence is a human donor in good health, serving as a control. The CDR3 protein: CASSGGQKSGETQYF. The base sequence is TGTGCCAGCAGCGGGGGACAGAAATCCGGGGAGACCCAGTACTTC. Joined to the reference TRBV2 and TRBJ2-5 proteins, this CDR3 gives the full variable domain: EPEVTQTPSHQVTQMGQEVILRCVPISNHLYFYWYRQILGQKVEFLVSFYNNEISEKSEIFDDQFSVERPDGSNFTLKIRSTKLEDSAMYFCASSGGQKSGETQYFGPGTRLLVL.